The 4 T cell receptor beta chains given below trace back to one sample, sequenced in a study of blood T cell repertoires in COVID-19. Libraries were prepared by immunoSEQ multiplex PCR; TCRdb keeps only in-frame clonotypes and omits some of them. The profile shows 200,000 or so clones, about 87% of them singletons. The sequenced material came from PBMCs or T cells enriched from blood (not recorded which). The origin of the receptors is a woman in her thirties who had been exposed to COVID-19.

The rearrangement uses TRBV20-1 and TRBJ1-1; D unresolved. From germline, CDR1 is DFQATT and CDR2 SNEGSKA (reference sequence). The V gene lost 3 bases and the J gene lost 0 bases, with 11 bases spanning the gap. This CDR3 contains 14 residues. The CDR3 reads CSASQLRVNTEAFF. The CDR3 DNA follows: TGCAGTGCTAGTCAACTCCGGGTGAACACTGAAGCTTTCTTT.

The rearrangement uses TRBV19 and TRBJ1-1; no reliable D call. CDR3 length: 14 amino acids. The V gene lost 5 bases and the J gene lost 1 base, with 11 bases spanning the gap. Germline V gene lookup returns CDR1 LNHDA and CDR2 SQIVND (reference sequence). DNA for the CDR3: TGTGCCAGTAGTTATTACAAACAGAACACTGAAGCTTTCTTT. Residues: CASSYYKQNTEAFF.

The genes are TRBV2 and TRBJ1-5; the match to TRBD1 covers 8 bases. The junction had 3 bases not matched to a gene; V was cut back by 5 bases and J by 0 bases. In germline, CDR1 is SNHLY, CDR2 FYNNEI. The CDR3 spans 15 residues. The CDR3: CASSRDRPSNQPQHF. The CDR3 DNA reads TGTGCCAGCAGTAGGGACAGGCCTAGCAATCAGCCCCAGCATTTT.

J is TRBJ2-1 and V is TRBV6-5; the match to TRBD2 covers 10 bases. Germline values: CDR1 MNHEY, CDR2 SVGAGI. This CDR3 contains 15 residues. Trimming took 5 bases from V and 4 from J; bases not matched to a gene: 5. DNA of the CDR3: TGTGCCAGCAGTAAACTAGCGGGATCTTACAATGAGCAGTTCTTC. This translates into CASSKLAGSYNEQFF.